This record looks at one T cell receptor beta chain sequence and its context. Its specificity is unknown. The CDR3 spans 13 residues. The V segment lost 8 bases and the J segment 3 bases; nucleotides outside the gene matches: 4. Germline V gene data show CDR1 as MGHDK and CDR2 as SYGVNS. The hyperthyroidism patients, aged 18 to 65, had been newly diagnosed, with under 2 months' duration. This sample is part of a study of Graves' ophthalmopathy and Graves' hyperthyroidism. Looking at the study overall: Stable hyperthyroidism meant no ophthalmopathy within 18 months of follow-up.

RNA transcripts served as template for amplifying TCR beta CDR3 sequences. A first-round RT-PCR used HTBI primers, followed by a second-round multiplex PCR. TCRdb re-derived calls from the multiplex PCR reads in MiXCR, one entry per CDR3 protein. This sample has about 600,000 distinct CDR3 sequences, with roughly 39% found just once. Regarding the study as a whole: Appearing in blood as well were most expanded thyroid clonotypes above 0.001 frequency.

The sequence was collected from an adult man with Graves' hyperthyroidism. V gene TRBV25-1 combines with J gene TRBJ1-2, with 9 bases identical to TRBD1. The sequenced sample was peripheral blood or thyroid tissue (not recorded which). CDR3 amino acids: CASSGQGDYGYTF. CDR3 bases: TGTGCCAGCTCGGGACAGGGAGACTATGGCTACACCTTC.